The source of this TCR beta chain is a study of monozygotic twins with inflammatory bowel disease. UMIs with a 6-nucleotide sample barcode were added by template switching. Following a re-call of the 5' RACE reads, TCRdb has one entry per CDR3 protein and lacks DNA. This repertoire comprises some 450,000 distinct CDR3 sequences; its ten largest clones make up 2% to 2.5%. Comments on this clonotype: The antigen is unknown.

Study observations and caveats: Researchers reported no repertoire similarity difference between concordant and discordant twins, possibly from limited power. Treatment differences in immunosuppression may have added variability to the repertoires of patients.

The CDR3 has 18 amino acids. Germline V gene data show CDR1 as KGHDR and CDR2 as SFDVKD. This chain uses TRBV24-1 with TRBJ2-1; TCRdb outputs TRBD2, but without DNA this stays unchecked. The material sequenced was blood. This sequence originates from a human donor with ulcerative colitis or Crohn's disease, or a healthy co-twin of an affected twin (not recorded which). The CDR3: CATSDPGLAGGPLNEQFF.